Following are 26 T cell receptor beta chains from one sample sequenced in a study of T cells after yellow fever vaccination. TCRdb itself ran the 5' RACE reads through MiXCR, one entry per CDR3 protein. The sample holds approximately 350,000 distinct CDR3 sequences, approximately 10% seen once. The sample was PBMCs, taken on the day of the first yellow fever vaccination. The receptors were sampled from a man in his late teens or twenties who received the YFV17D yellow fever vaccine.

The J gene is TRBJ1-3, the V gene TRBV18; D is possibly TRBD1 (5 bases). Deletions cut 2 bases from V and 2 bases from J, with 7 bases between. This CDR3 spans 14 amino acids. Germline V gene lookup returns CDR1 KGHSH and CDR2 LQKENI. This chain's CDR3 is CASSPAGTGNTIYF. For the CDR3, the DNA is TGTGCCAGCTCACCAGCAGGGACTGGAAACACCATATATTTT.

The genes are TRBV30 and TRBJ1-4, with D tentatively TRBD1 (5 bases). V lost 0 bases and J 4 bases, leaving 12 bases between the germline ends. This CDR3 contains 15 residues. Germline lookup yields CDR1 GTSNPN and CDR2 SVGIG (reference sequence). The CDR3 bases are TGTGCCTGGAGTGTGAGGGGCGGCGGTAATGAAAAACTGTTTTTT. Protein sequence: CAWSVRGGGNEKLFF.

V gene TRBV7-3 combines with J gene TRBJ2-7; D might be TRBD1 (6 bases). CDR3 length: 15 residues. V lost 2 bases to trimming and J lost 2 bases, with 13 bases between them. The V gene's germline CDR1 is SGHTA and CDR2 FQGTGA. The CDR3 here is CASSLRSGEAYEQYF. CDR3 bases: TGTGCCAGCAGCTTACGGTCAGGGGAAGCCTACGAGCAGTACTTC.

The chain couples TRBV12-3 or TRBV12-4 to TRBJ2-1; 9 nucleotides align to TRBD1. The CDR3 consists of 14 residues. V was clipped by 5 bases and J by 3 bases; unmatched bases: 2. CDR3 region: CASSGQGFYNEQFF. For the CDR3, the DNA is TGTGCCAGCAGTGGACAGGGGTTCTACAATGAGCAGTTCTTC.

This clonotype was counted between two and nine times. CDR3 sequence reads: CASSGGLEKLFF. The CDR3 DNA reads as TGTGCCAGCAGTGGGGGGTTGGAAAAACTGTTTTTT. The J gene is TRBJ1-4, the V gene TRBV6-6; possibly TRBD1 for D (5 bases). Germline V CDR1 and CDR2: MNHNY, SVGAGI (reference sequence). Trimming removed 5 bases at V and 8 bases at J, with 9 bases between. The CDR3 totals 12 residues.

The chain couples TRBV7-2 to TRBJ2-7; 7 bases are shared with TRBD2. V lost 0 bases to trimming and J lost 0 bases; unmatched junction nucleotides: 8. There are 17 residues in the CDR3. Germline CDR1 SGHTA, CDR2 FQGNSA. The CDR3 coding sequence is TGTGCCAGCAGCTTAGCGGCGGGGGAGCGGTCCTCCTACGAGCAGTACTTC. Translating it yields CASSLAAGERSSYEQYF.

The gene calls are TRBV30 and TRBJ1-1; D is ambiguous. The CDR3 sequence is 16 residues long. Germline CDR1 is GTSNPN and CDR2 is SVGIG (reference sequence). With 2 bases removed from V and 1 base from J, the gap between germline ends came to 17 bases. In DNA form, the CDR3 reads TGTGCCTGGAGTTTCTTGTCCGTCCGCGAGAACACTGAAGCTTTCTTT. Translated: CAWSFLSVRENTEAFF.

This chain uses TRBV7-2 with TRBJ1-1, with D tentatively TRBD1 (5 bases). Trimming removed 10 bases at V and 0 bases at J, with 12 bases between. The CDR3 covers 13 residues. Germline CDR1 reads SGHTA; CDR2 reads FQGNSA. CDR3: CATGTYMNTEAFF. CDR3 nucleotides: TGTGCCACTGGGACTTACATGAACACTGAAGCTTTCTTT.

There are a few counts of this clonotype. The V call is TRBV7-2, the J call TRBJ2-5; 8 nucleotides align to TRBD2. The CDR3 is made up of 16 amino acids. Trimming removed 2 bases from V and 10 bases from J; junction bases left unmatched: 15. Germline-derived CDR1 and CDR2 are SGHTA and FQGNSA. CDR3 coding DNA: TGTGCCAGCAGCTTAACCGCGGGGGGCCGGGAAGGGGGCCAGTACTTC. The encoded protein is CASSLTAGGREGGQYF.

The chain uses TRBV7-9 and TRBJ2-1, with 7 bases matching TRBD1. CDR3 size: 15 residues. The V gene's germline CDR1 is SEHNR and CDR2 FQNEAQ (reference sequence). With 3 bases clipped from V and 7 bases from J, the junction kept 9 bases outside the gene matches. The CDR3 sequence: CASSLDRTLRNEQFF. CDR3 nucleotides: TGTGCCAGCAGCTTGGACAGGACCCTTAGGAATGAGCAGTTCTTC.

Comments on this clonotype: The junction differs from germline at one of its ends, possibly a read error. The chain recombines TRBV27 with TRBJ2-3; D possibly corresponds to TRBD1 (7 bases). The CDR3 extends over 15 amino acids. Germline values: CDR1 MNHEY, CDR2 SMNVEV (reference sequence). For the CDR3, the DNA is TGTGCCTGCAGAGCCTCAGGGGGGCCCACAGATACGCAGTATTTT. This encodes CACRASGGPTDTQYF.

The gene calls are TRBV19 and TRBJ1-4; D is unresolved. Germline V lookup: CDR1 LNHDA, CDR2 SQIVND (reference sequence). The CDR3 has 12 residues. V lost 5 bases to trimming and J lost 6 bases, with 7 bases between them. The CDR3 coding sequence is TGTGCCAGTAGTTTCCAATATGAAAAACTGTTTTTT. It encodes CASSFQYEKLFF.

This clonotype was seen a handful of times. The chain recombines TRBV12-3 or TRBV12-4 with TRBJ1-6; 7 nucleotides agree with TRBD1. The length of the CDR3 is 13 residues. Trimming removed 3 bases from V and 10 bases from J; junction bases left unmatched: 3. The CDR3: CASSFTGESPLHF. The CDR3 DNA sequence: TGTGCCAGCAGTTTTACAGGGGAATCACCCCTCCACTTT.

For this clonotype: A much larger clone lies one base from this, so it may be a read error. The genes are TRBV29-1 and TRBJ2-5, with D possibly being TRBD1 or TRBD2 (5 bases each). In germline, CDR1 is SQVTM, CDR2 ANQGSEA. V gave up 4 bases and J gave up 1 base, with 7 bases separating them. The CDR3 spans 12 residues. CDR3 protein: CSVGGTQETQYF. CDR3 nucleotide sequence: TGCAGCGTTGGGGGGACCCAAGAGACCCAGTACTTC.

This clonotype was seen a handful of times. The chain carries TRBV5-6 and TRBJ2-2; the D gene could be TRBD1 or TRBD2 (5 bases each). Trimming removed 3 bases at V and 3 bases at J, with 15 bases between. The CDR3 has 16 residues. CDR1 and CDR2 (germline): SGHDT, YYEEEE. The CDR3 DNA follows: TGTGCCAGCAGCTCAGGGACCTTTCCCGACACCGGGGAGCTGTTTTTT. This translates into CASSSGTFPDTGELFF. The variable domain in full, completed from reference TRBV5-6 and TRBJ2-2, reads DAGVTQSPTHLIKTRGQQVTLRCSPKSGHDTVSWYQQALGQGPQFIFQYYEEEERQRGNFPDRFSGHQFPNYSSELNVNALLLGDSALYLCASSSGTFPDTGELFFGEGSRLTVL.

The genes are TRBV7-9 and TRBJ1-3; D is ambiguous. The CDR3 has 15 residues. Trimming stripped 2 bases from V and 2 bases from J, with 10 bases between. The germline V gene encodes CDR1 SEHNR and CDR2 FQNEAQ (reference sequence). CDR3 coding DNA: TGTGCCAGCAGCTTACCCGTAACAGCTGGAAACACCATATATTTT. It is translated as CASSLPVTAGNTIYF.

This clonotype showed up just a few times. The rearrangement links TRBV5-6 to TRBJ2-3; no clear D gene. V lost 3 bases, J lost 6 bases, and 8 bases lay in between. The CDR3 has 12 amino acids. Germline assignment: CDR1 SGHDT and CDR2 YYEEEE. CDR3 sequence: CASSSVGDTQYF. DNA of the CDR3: TGTGCCAGCAGCTCGGTGGGGGATACGCAGTATTTT.

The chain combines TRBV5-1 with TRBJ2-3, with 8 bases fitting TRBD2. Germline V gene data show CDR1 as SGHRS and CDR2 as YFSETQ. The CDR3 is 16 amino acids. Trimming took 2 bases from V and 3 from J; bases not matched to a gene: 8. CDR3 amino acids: CASSFTAGALTDTQYF. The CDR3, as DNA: TGCGCCAGCAGCTTCACAGCGGGGGCACTTACAGATACGCAGTATTTT.

The CDR3, as DNA: TGTGCCAGCAGATCCACAGGGGTTGGAAACACCATATATTTT. Encoded protein: CASRSTGVGNTIYF. V is TRBV6-1 and J is TRBJ1-3; 7 bases line up with TRBD1. Losses at the gene ends were 6 bases for V and 3 bases for J; bases not matched to a gene: 5. CDR1 and CDR2 (germline): MNHNS, SASEGT. This CDR3 comprises 14 residues.

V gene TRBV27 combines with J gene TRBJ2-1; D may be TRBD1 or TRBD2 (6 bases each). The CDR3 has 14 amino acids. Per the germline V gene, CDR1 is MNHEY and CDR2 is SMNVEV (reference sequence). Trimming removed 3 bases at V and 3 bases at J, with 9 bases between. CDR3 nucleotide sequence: TGTGCCAGCAGTTTCGGAGGGGGCTACAATGAGCAGTTCTTC. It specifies CASSFGGGYNEQFF.

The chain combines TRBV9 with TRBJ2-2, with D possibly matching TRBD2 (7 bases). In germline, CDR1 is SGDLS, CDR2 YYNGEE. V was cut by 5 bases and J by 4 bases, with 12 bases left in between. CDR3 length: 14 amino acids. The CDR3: CASSGGGGTGELFF. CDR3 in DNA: TGTGCCAGCAGTGGCGGGGGCGGCACCGGGGAGCTGTTTTTT.

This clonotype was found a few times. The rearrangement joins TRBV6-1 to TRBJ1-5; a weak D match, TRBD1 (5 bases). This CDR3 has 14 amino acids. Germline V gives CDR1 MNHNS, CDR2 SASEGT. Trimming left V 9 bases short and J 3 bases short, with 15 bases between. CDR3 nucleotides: TGTGCCAGTAGCCCCGGGGCCCCCAATCAGCCCCAGCATTTT. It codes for CASSPGAPNQPQHF.

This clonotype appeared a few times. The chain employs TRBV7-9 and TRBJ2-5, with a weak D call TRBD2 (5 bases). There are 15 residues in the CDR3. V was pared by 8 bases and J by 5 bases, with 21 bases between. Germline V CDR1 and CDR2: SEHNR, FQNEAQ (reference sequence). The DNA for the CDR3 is TGTGCCAGCCGCCCACCGGGAACTTTGAGGGAGACCCAGTACTTC. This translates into CASRPPGTLRETQYF.

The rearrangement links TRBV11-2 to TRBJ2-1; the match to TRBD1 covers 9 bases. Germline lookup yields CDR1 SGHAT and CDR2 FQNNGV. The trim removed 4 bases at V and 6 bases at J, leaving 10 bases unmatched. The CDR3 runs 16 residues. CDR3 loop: CASSSITGQGPNEQFF. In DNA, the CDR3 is TGTGCCAGCAGCTCGATTACGGGACAGGGACCCAATGAGCAGTTCTTC.

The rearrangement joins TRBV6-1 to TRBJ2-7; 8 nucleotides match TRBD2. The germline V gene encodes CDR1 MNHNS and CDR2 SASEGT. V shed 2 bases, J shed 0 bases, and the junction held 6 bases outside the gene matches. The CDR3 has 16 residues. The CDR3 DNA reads TGTGCCAGCAGTGAATTGGGCGGGGGGAACTCCTACGAGCAGTACTTC. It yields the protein CASSELGGGNSYEQYF.

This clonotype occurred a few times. CDR3 coding DNA: TGCAGCGTTGTGTACAGGGGGATGGGAGATACGCAGTATTTT. As protein: CSVVYRGMGDTQYF. The chain links TRBV29-1 to TRBJ2-3; TRBD1 matches 8 bases. Per germline, CDR1 SQVTM and CDR2 ANQGSEA. The CDR3 sequence is 14 residues long. V was clipped by 4 bases and J by 5 bases; unmatched bases: 8.